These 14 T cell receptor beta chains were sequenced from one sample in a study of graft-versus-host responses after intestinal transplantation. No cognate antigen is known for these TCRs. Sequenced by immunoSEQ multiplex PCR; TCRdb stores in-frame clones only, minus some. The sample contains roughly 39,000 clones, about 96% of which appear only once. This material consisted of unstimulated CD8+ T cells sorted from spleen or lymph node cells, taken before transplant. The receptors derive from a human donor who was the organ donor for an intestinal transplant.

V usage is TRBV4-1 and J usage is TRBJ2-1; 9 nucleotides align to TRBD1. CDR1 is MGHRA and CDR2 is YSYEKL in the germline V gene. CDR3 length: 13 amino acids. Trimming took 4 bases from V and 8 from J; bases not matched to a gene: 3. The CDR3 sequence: CASSLGTGYEQFF. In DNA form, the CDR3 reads TGCGCCAGCAGCCTTGGGACAGGGTATGAGCAGTTCTTC.

The CDR3 nucleotides read TGTGCCAGCGGAATCGCTGAAGCTTTCTTT. Protein sequence: CASGIAEAFF. The J gene is TRBJ1-1, the V gene TRBV6-5; D ambiguous. V was trimmed by 8 bases and J by 6 bases, leaving 7 bases between them. The CDR3 consists of 10 residues. Per the germline V gene, CDR1 is MNHEY and CDR2 is SVGAGI.

CDR3 DNA sequence: TGTGCCAGCAGCCCTTGGGTGGACACCATATATTTT. Protein product: CASSPWVDTIYF. V usage is TRBV7-9 and J usage is TRBJ1-3; no reliable D call. CDR3 length equals 12 residues. Trimming removed 5 bases at V and 8 bases at J, with 10 bases between. CDR1 is SEHNR, CDR2 FQNEAQ, per germline (reference sequence).

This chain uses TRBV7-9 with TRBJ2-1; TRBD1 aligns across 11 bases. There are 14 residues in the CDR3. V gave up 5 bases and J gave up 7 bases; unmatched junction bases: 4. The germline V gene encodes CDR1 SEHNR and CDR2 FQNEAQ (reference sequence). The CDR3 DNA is TGTGCCAGCAGCGGGGACAGGGGGTTGAATGAGCAGTTCTTC. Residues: CASSGDRGLNEQFF.

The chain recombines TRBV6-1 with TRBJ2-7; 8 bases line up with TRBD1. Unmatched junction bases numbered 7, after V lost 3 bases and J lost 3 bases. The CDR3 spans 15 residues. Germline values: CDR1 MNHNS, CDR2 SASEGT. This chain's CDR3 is CASSERQGANYEQYF. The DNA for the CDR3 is TGTGCCAGCAGTGAGCGGCAGGGGGCAAACTACGAGCAGTACTTC.

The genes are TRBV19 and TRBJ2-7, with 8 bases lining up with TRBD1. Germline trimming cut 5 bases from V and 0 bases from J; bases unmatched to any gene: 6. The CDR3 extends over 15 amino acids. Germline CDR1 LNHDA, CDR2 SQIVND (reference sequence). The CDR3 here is CASSAGQGPSYEQYF. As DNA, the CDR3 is TGTGCCAGTAGTGCCGGACAGGGCCCCTCCTACGAGCAGTACTTC.

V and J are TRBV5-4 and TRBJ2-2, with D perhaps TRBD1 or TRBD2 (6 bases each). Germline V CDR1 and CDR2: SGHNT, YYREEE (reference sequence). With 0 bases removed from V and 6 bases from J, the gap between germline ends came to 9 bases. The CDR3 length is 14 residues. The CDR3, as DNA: TGTGCCAGCAGCTTGGCGGGGGCGGCCGGGGAGCTGTTTTTT. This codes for CASSLAGAAGELFF.

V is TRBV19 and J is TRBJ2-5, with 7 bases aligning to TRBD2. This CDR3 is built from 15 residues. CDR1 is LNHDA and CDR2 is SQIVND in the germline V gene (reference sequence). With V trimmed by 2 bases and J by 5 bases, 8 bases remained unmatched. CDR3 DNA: TGTGCCAGTAGTATACTGGGAGGGGAGGGGGAGACCCAGTACTTC. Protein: CASSILGGEGETQYF.

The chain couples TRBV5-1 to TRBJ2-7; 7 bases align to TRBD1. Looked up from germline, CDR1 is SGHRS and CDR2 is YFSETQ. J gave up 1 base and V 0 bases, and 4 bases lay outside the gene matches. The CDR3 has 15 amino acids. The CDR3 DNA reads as TGCGCCAGCAGCTTGGCTTGGGACAGTTCCTACGAGCAGTACTTC. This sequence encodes CASSLAWDSSYEQYF.

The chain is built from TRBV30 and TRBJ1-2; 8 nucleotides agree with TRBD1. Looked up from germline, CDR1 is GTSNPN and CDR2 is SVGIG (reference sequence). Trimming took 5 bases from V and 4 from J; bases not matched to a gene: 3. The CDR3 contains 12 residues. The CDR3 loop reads CAWAQGAYGYTF. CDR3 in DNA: TGTGCCTGGGCCCAGGGGGCCTATGGCTACACCTTC.

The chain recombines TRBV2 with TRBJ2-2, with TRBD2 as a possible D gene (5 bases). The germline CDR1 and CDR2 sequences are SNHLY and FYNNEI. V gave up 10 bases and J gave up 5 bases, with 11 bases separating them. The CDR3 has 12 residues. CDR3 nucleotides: TGTGCCACCAAGGACTTTACCGGGGAGCTGTTTTTT. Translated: CATKDFTGELFF.

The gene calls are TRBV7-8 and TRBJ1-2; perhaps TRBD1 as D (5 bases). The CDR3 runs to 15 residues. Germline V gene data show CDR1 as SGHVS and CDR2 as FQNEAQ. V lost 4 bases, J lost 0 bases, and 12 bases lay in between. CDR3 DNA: TGTGCCAGCAGCTCGACAGTAAAAGCTAACTATGGCTACACCTTC. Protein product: CASSSTVKANYGYTF.

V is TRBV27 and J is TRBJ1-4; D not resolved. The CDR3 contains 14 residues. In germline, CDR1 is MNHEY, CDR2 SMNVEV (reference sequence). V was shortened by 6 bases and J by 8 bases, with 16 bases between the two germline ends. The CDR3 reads CASSLTVSREKLFF. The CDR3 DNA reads TGTGCCAGCAGCTTGACGGTCTCGAGGGAAAAACTGTTTTTT. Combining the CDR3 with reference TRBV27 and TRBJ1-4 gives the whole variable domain EAQVTQNPRYLITVTGKKLTVTCSQNMNHEYMSWYRQDPGLGLRQIYYSMNVEVTDKGDVPEGYKVSRKEKRNFPLILESPSPNQTSLYFCASSLTVSREKLFFGSGTQLSVL.

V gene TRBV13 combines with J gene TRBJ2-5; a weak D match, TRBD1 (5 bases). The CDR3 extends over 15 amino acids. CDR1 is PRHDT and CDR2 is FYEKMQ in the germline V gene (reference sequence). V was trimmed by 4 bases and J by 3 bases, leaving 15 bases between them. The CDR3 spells CASSSPRVGEETQYF. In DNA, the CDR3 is TGTGCCAGCAGCTCCCCCAGGGTTGGAGAAGAGACCCAGTACTTC.